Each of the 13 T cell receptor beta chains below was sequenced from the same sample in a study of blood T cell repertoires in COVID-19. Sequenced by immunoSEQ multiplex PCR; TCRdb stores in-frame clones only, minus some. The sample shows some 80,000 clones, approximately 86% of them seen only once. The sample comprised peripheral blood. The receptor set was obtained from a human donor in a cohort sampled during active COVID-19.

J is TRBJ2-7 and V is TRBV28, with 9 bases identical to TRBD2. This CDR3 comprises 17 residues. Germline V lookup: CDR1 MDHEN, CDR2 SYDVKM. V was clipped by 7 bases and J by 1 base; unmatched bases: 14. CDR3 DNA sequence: TGTGCCAGCACTCCTTCCCTCGGGCGGGGGGGTTCCTACGAGCAGTACTTC. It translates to CASTPSLGRGGSYEQYF.

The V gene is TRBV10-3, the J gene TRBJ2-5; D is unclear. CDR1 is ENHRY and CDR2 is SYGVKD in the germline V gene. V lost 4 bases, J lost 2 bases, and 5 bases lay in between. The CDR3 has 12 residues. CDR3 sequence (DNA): TGTGCCATCAGTGCACAACAAGAGACCCAGTACTTC. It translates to CAISAQQETQYF.

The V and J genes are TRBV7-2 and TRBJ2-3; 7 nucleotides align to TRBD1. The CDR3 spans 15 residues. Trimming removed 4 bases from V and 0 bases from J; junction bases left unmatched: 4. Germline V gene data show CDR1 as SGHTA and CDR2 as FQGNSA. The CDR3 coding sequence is TGTGCCAGCAGCTCAGGGGGAACTAGCACAGATACGCAGTATTTT. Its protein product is CASSSGGTSTDTQYF.

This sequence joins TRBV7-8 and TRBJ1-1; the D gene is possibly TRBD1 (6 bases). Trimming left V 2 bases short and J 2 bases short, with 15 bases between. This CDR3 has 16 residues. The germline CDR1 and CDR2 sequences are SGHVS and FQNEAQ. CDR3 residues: CASSLSYREANTEAFF. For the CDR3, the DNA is TGTGCCAGCAGCTTAAGCTACAGGGAAGCCAACACTGAAGCTTTCTTT.

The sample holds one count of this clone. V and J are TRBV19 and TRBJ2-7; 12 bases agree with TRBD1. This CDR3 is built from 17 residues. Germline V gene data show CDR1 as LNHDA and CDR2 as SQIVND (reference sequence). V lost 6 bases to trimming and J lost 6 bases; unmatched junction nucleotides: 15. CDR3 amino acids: CASSAPPRGQGAVEQYF. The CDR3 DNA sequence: TGTGCCAGTAGCGCACCTCCGAGGGGACAGGGGGCGGTCGAGCAGTACTTC.

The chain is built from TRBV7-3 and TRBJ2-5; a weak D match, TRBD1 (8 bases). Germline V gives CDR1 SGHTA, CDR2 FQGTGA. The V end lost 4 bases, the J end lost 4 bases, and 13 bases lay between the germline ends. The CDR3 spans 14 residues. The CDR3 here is CASSSTGGAETQYF. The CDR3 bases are TGTGCCAGCAGCTCTACAGGGGGGGCAGAGACCCAGTACTTC.

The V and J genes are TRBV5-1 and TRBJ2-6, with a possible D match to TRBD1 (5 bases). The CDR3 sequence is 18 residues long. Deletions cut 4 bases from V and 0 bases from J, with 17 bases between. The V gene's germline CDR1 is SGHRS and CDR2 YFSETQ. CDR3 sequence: CASSMTATLRSGANVLTF. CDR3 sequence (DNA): TGCGCCAGCAGCATGACAGCGACCCTTCGCTCTGGGGCCAACGTCCTGACTTTC.

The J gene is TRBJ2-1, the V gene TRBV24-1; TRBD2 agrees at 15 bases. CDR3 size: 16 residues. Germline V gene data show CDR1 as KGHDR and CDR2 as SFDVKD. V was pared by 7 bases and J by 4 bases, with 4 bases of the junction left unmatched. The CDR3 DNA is TGTGCCACCAGGCCGGGACTAGCGGGAGGTTACAATGAGCAGTTCTTC. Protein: CATRPGLAGGYNEQFF.

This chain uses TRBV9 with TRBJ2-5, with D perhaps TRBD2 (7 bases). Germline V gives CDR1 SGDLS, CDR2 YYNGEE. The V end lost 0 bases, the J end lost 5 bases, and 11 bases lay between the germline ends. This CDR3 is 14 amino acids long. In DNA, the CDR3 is TGTGCCAGCAGCGTAGCGGGGGGCGGGGAGACCCAGTACTTC. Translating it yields CASSVAGGGETQYF.

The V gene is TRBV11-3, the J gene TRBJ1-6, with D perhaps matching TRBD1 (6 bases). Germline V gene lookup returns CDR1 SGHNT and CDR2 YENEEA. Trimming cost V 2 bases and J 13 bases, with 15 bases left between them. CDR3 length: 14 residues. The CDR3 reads CASSLLLRGTPLHF. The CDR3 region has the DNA TGTGCCAGCAGCTTACTCCTGAGGGGGACCCCCCTCCACTTT.

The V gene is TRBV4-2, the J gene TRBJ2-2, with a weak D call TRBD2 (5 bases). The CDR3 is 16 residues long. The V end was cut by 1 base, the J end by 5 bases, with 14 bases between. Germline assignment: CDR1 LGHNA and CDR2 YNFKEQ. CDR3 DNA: TGTGCCAGCAGCCAAGGATGGGCGTCGGGGACCGGGGAGCTGTTTTTT. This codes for CASSQGWASGTGELFF.

The CDR3 protein is CASRTGGGGNQPQHF. The CDR3 coding sequence is TGTGCCAGTCGGACAGGGGGAGGTGGCAATCAGCCCCAGCATTTT. The chain is built from TRBV19 and TRBJ1-5; 10 bases fit TRBD1. The CDR3 runs 15 residues. Germline V gene sequence: CDR1 LNHDA, CDR2 SQIVND (reference sequence). V was clipped by 8 bases and J by 2 bases; unmatched bases: 6.

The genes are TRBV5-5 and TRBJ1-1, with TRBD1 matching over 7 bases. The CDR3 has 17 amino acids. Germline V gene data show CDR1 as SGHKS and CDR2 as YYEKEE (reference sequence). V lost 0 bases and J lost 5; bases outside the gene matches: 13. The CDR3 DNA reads TGTGCCAGCAGCTTGGGCGAGCAGGGGGTCGTATGGACTGAAGCTTTCTTT. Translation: CASSLGEQGVVWTEAFF.